This T cell receptor beta chain stems from a study of cytomegalovirus exposure and HLA in healthy donors. Study-wide findings and caveats: Later analysis identified several of the most significant clusters that appeared linked to common viral pathogens. By HLA locus, TCR association rates varied in a later analysis, with DRB1 showing the most and HLA-C the fewest. It was reportedly the case that the classifier diagnosed cytomegalovirus status with high specificity and sensitivity.

The CDR3 has 12 amino acids. Germline V gene lookup returns CDR1 SNHLY and CDR2 FYNNEI. V lost 2 bases and J 2 bases, leaving 4 bases between the germline ends. PCR amplification relied on 60 Vbeta primers (plus 13 Jbeta primers). Study processing details: A later analysis tallied roughly 77 million unique TCR beta chains, about 9.9 million of them shared. The data were produced by immunoSEQ multiplex PCR, yet TCRdb's version contains in-frame clones alone and is incomplete. D and trimming come from the DNA, and the V and J calls and clone size come from that table. The sample records over 150,000 clones, roughly four fifths being singletons. As for this clone: The antigen is unknown.

The sequencing input was PBMCs. The chain joins TRBV2 to TRBJ2-7; D ambiguous. The sequence was collected from a male donor in good health and CMV-seronegative. The CDR3 region is CASSESPYEQYF. In nucleotides, the CDR3 is TGTGCCAGCAGTGAAAGCCCCTACGAGCAGTACTTC. Full variable domain (missing parts from reference TRBV2 and TRBJ2-7): EPEVTQTPSHQVTQMGQEVILRCVPISNHLYFYWYRQILGQKVEFLVSFYNNEISEKSEIFDDQFSVERPDGSNFTLKIRSTKLEDSAMYFCASSESPYEQYFGPGTRLTVT.